There are many counts of the clone carrying this TCR beta chain. What it recognizes is unknown. This sample stems from a study of neurological immune-mediated disorders. General study findings and limits: One related-CDR3 cluster, identified by phylogenetic grouping, held the repertoires of 18 of 34 multiple sclerosis patients and was a possible signature.

Germline assignment: CDR1 SQVTM and CDR2 ANQGSEA. The CDR3 consists of 15 residues. The germline V and J ends were trimmed by 6 bases and 1 base, with 17 bases remaining between them. TCRdb reprocessed the 5' RACE reads via MiXCR and lists one record per CDR3 protein. Of 65,000 to 70,000 distinct CDR3 sequences listed, roughly 3.7% were seen once; the top ten hold more than 2.5%. This chain links TRBV29-1 with TRBJ2-3; D tentatively fits TRBD1 or TRBD2 (5 bases each). Sequencing input: PBMCs. This sequence was found in a man between 45 and 60 years old with multiple sclerosis. The CDR3 sequence is CSVGTIIGGTDTQYF. In nucleotides, the CDR3 is TGCAGCGTCGGGACCATCATTGGTGGCACAGATACGCAGTATTTT.